A single sample gave rise to the 18 T cell receptor beta chains below, sequenced in a study of cytomegalovirus exposure and HLA in healthy donors. This PCR relied on a set of 60 Vbeta primers and 13 Jbeta primers. Clones were sequenced by immunoSEQ multiplex PCR, and TCRdb holds only the in-frame ones, with some missing. Of 210,000 or so clones detected, more than 75% appear once; the ten largest clones hold 0.2% to 0.25%. Sequencing input: PBMCs. These receptor sequences come from a girl aged 2-9 years in good health and CMV-seronegative.

V gene TRBV6-5 combines with J gene TRBJ2-1; a weak D match, TRBD2 (5 bases). The CDR3 sequence is 15 residues long. Trimming stripped 0 bases from V and 4 bases from J, with 10 bases between. Germline CDR1 reads MNHEY; CDR2 reads SVGAGI. CDR3 sequence reads: CASSYSPTIYNEQFF. The CDR3 nucleotides are TGTGCCAGCAGTTACTCCCCGACTATTTACAATGAGCAGTTCTTC.

This clone occurred a few times. The chain carries TRBV7-2 and TRBJ1-6; no firm D call. The germline V and J ends were trimmed by 6 bases and 7 bases, with 19 bases remaining between them. CDR1 SGHTA and CDR2 FQGNSA come from the germline V gene. CDR3 length equals 16 residues. The CDR3 loop reads CASRAFEVTNNSPLHF. DNA for the CDR3: TGTGCCAGCAGAGCTTTCGAGGTCACAAACAATTCACCCCTCCACTTT.

The V gene is TRBV27, the J gene TRBJ1-1; D not certain. V was clipped by 6 bases and J by 4 bases, with 15 bases between them. The CDR3 sequence is 14 residues long. Germline CDR1 is MNHEY and CDR2 is SMNVEV (reference sequence). CDR3 sequence (DNA): TGTGCCAGCAGACTAAACGTAGGCGGCACTGAAGCTTTCTTT. This sequence encodes CASRLNVGGTEAFF.

The chain employs TRBV7-8 and TRBJ2-1, with a weak D call TRBD2 (5 bases). Germline-derived CDR1 and CDR2 are SGHVS and FQNEAQ. The V end was cut by 5 bases, the J end by 3 bases, with 17 bases between. The CDR3 runs to 16 residues. In DNA, the CDR3 is TGTGCCAGCAGCCGCGCTCCTGCCAGCGGCTACAATGAGCAGTTCTTC. Translated, it gives CASSRAPASGYNEQFF.

V is TRBV5-6 and J is TRBJ2-5; perhaps TRBD2 as D (6 bases). The CDR3 is 13 residues long. CDR1 is SGHDT, CDR2 YYEEEE, per germline. The germline V and J ends were trimmed by 2 bases and 5 bases, with 10 bases remaining between them. Here the CDR3 DNA reads TGTGCCAGCAGCTTTGGGACTCGTGAGACCCAGTACTTC. Amino acid sequence: CASSFGTRETQYF.

This clone was counted only a few times. This chain uses TRBV29-1 with TRBJ1-6; 10 bases align to TRBD1. With 6 bases clipped from V and 10 bases from J, the junction kept 6 bases outside the gene matches. Germline V gene sequence: CDR1 SQVTM, CDR2 ANQGSEA. This CDR3 is 13 amino acids long. The CDR3 loop reads CSVLTGGGSPLHF. The DNA for the CDR3 is TGCAGCGTGCTGACAGGGGGCGGATCACCCCTCCACTTT.

The J gene is TRBJ1-2, the V gene TRBV19; unclear D gene. The CDR3 length is 12 residues. With 5 bases removed from V and 6 bases from J, the gap between germline ends came to 10 bases. Germline V lookup: CDR1 LNHDA, CDR2 SQIVND (reference sequence). CDR3 sequence: CASSSQQNGYTF. CDR3 nucleotide sequence: TGTGCCAGTAGTTCACAGCAGAATGGCTACACCTTC.

The chain couples TRBV4-2 to TRBJ1-2, with D perhaps TRBD1 (6 bases). The CDR3 spans 14 residues. Trimming left V 3 bases short and J 3 bases short, with 11 bases between. Germline CDR1 LGHNA, CDR2 YNFKEQ. DNA for the CDR3: TGTGCCAGCAGCCAGTCCAGGGGTTACTATGGCTACACCTTC. This translates into CASSQSRGYYGYTF.

The V call is TRBV6-1, the J call TRBJ2-7, with a possible D match to TRBD1 (5 bases). Trimming pared 3 bases from V and 3 bases from J, leaving 6 bases between. From germline, CDR1 is MNHNS and CDR2 SASEGT. CDR3 length: 12 amino acids. The CDR3 is CASSEQGYEQYF. CDR3 DNA sequence: TGTGCCAGCAGTGAGCAGGGCTACGAGCAGTACTTC.

The sample holds a few counts of this clone. The chain uses TRBV6-1 and TRBJ2-5; no firm D call. Near its end, the DNA agrees better with TRBJ2-7, so the J call may be wrong. This CDR3 spans 14 amino acids. The germline V gene encodes CDR1 MNHNS and CDR2 SASEGT. In nucleotides, the CDR3 is TGTGCCAGCAGGACTGGATGGTCGACCTACGAGCAGTACTTC. The encoded protein is CASRTGWSTYEQYF.

The count of this clone is one. This chain uses TRBV5-1 with TRBJ2-5, with 7 positions matching TRBD1. The J call may be in error: the DNA end matches TRBJ2-7 better. The CDR3 is 14 residues long. The germline gives CDR1 SGHRS, CDR2 YFSETQ. CDR3 sequence reads: CASSLYRGRGEQYF. CDR3 DNA sequence: TGCGCCAGCAGCTTGTACAGGGGAAGGGGCGAGCAGTACTTC.

The chain employs TRBV5-4 and TRBJ2-1; 10 nucleotides line up with TRBD2. The CDR3 contains 14 residues. In germline, CDR1 is SGHNT, CDR2 YYREEE (reference sequence). The trim removed 4 bases at V and 8 bases at J, leaving 6 bases unmatched. The CDR3 coding sequence is TGTGCCAGCAGCCTCAGCGGGGGGGGCTATGAGCAGTTCTTC. This encodes CASSLSGGGYEQFF.

The chain links TRBV27 to TRBJ2-2; 7 bases match TRBD2. The CDR3 consists of 14 residues. The V gene end was trimmed by 6 bases and the J gene end by 0 bases; junction bases not matched to a gene: 1. Germline V gene data show CDR1 as MNHEY and CDR2 as SMNVEV (reference sequence). The chain's CDR3 is CASRTSSNTGELFF. Written as DNA, the CDR3 is TGTGCCAGCAGGACTAGCTCGAACACCGGGGAGCTGTTTTTT.

V and J are TRBV18 and TRBJ2-7; possibly TRBD1 for D (5 bases). Trimming stripped 3 bases from V and 5 bases from J, with 17 bases between. The CDR3 consists of 15 residues. In germline, CDR1 is KGHSH, CDR2 LQKENI. The CDR3: CASSPPGLVRDEQYF. Here the CDR3 DNA reads TGTGCCAGCTCACCCCCCGGGCTGGTCAGGGACGAGCAGTACTTC.

The chain recombines TRBV5-1 with TRBJ2-7; D not resolved. The V gene lost 0 bases and the J gene lost 0 bases, with 7 bases spanning the gap. Per germline, CDR1 SGHRS and CDR2 YFSETQ. The CDR3 is 14 amino acids. In DNA, the CDR3 is TGCGCCAGCAGCTTGGGACAAAGCTCCTACGAGCAGTACTTC. Translated, it gives CASSLGQSSYEQYF.

The chain employs TRBV30 and TRBJ1-1; D gene ambiguous. Between the trimmed V and J ends, which lost 4 bases and 0 bases, there was a span of 12 bases. Germline assignment: CDR1 GTSNPN and CDR2 SVGIG (reference sequence). The CDR3 contains 14 residues. CDR3 amino acids: CAWTAGGVNTEAFF. CDR3 nucleotide sequence: TGTGCCTGGACAGCGGGCGGAGTGAACACTGAAGCTTTCTTT. Variable domain in full (rest from reference TRBV30 and TRBJ1-1): SQTIHQWPATLVQPVGSPLSLECTVEGTSNPNLYWYRQAAGRGLQLLFYSVGIGQISSEVPQNLSASRPQDRQFILSSKKLLLSDSGFYLCAWTAGGVNTEAFFGQGTRLTVV.

This clone was seen a handful of times. The chain joins TRBV10-3 to TRBJ2-7; 7 bases align to TRBD1. V shed 3 bases and J 3 bases; nucleotides not matched to a gene: 8. This CDR3 has 15 residues. Germline-derived CDR1 and CDR2 are ENHRY and SYGVKD. CDR3 sequence reads: CAISDRDRGRYEQYF. CDR3 DNA: TGTGCCATCAGTGACCGGGACAGAGGACGCTACGAGCAGTACTTC.

Worth noting for this clone: Other DNA sequences in the sample encode the same CDR3. The rearrangement joins TRBV12-5 to TRBJ2-1; D remains unclear. Germline V gene lookup returns CDR1 LGHNT and CDR2 FRNRAP. The CDR3 runs 11 residues. Trimming removed 6 bases at V and 4 bases at J, with 4 bases between. The CDR3 reads CASGLYNEQFF. The CDR3 region has the DNA TGTGCTAGTGGGTTATACAATGAGCAGTTCTTC.